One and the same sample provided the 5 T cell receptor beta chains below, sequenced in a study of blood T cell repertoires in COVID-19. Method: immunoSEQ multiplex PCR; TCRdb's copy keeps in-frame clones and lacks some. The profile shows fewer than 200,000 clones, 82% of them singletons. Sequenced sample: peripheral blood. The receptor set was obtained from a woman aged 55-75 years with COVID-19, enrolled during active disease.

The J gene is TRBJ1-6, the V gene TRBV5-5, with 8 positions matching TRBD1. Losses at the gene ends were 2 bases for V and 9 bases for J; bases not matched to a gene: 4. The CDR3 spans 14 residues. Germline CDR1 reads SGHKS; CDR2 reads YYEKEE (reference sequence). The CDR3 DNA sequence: TGTGCCAGCAGCTTAGGACAGGGCGGTTCACCCCTCCACTTT. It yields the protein CASSLGQGGSPLHF.

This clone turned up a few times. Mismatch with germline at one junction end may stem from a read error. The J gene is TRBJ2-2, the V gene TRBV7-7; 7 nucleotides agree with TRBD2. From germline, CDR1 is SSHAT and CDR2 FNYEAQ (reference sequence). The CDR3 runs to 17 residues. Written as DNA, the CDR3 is TGTGCTAGCAGCTCGAGGGCGGGGGTAGTATGGACCGGGGAGCTGTTTTTT. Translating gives CASSSRAGVVWTGELFF. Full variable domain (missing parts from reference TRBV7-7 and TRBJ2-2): GAGVSQSPRYKVTKRGQDVTLRCDPISSHATLYWYQQALGQGPEFLTYFNYEAQPDKSGLPSDRFSAERPEGSISTLTIQRTEQRDSAMYRCASSSRAGVVWTGELFFGEGSRLTVL.

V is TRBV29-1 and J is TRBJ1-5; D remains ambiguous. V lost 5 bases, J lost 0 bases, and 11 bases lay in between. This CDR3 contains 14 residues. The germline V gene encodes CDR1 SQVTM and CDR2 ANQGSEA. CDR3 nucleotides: TGCAGCGTTTTTGGCCCGTATAGCAATCAGCCCCAGCATTTT. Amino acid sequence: CSVFGPYSNQPQHF.

The CDR3 bases are TGCGCCAGCAGAGGGACAGGATTTACCACTGAAGCTTTCTTT. Translated, it gives CASRGTGFTTEAFF. V usage is TRBV5-1 and J usage is TRBJ1-1; 8 nucleotides line up with TRBD1. The CDR3 sequence is 14 residues long. With 5 bases clipped from V and 4 bases from J, the junction kept 7 bases outside the gene matches. Germline values: CDR1 SGHRS, CDR2 YFSETQ.

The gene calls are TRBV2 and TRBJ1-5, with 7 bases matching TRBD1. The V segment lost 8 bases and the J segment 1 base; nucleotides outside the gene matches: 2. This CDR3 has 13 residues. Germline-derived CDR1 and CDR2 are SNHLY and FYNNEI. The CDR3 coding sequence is TGTGCCAGCCAACAGGGGAGCAATCAGCCCCAGCATTTT. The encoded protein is CASQQGSNQPQHF.